Listed below are T cell receptor beta chains from one sample, sequenced in a study of T cells of healthy individuals. One entry per CDR3 protein, called by TCRdb with MiXCR from the 5' RACE reads. The sample has fewer than 90,000 distinct CDR3 sequences, roughly 5% seen once. These receptor sequences come from a female donor in good health. Each CDR3 is given with its conserved first and last residue. The order of the fields is D gene, J gene, clone size, V gene, CDR3 protein, CDR3 DNA. D genes are given only for firm matches. Clone size is not always given. Where it is, it says once, few, many or a class for expanded clones.

TRBD1 TRBJ2-2 many TRBV7-3 CASSPEPGQGATGELFF TGTGCCAGCAGCCCCGAACCGGGACAGGGGGCAACCGGGGAGCTGTTTTTT
. TRBJ1-1 . TRBV5-8 CASSLEDRRAFF TGTGCCAGCAGCTTGGAAGACAGGAGGGCTTTCTTT
. TRBJ2-6 many TRBV6-1 CASSEAAGTGANVLTF TGTGCCAGCAGTGAAGCGGCCGGGACTGGGGCCAACGTCCTGACTTTC
. TRBJ2-3 many TRBV27 CASSRSSTDTQYF TGTGCCAGCAGTCGATCTAGCACAGATACGCAGTATTTT
. TRBJ2-5 many TRBV7-2 CASSLQRETQYF TGTGCCAGCAGCCTCCAGCGAGAGACCCAGTACTTC
TRBD1 TRBJ1-2 many TRBV7-2 CASSVFRDRAAYGYTF TGTGCCAGCAGCGTTTTCCGGGACAGGGCGGCCTATGGCTACACCTTC
TRBD2 TRBJ2-7 many TRBV7-9 CASSSLVGGPTDEQYF TGTGCCAGCAGCTCCCTCGTGGGAGGGCCGACGGACGAGCAGTACTTC
TRBD1 TRBJ1-1 many TRBV18 CASADRVVENTEAFF TGTGCCAGCGCAGACAGGGTAGTCGAGAACACTGAAGCTTTCTTT
. TRBJ2-7 many TRBV4-3 CASSQAAGLYEQYF TGCGCCAGCAGCCAAGCGGCGGGCCTATACGAGCAGTACTTC
TRBD2 TRBJ2-1 many TRBV28 CASSTAGLRSYNEQFF TGTGCCAGCAGTACCGCGGGACTACGCTCCTACAATGAGCAGTTCTTC
. TRBJ2-5 many TRBV5-1 CASRLSGGLETQYF TGCGCCAGCAGACTTTCCGGAGGGCTGGAGACCCAGTACTTC
TRBD2 TRBJ2-7 . TRBV27 CASSSYSTSEYEQYF TGTGCCAGCAGTTCCTACTCCACTAGCGAATACGAGCAGTACTTC
TRBD2 TRBJ2-7 few TRBV4-3 CASSQDEGLAVYEQYF TGCGCCAGCAGCCAAGATGAGGGACTAGCGGTTTACGAGCAGTACTTC
TRBD1 TRBJ2-3 . TRBV7-9 CASSRDSSTDTQYF TGTGCCAGCAGCCGGGACAGCAGCACAGATACGCAGTATTTT
. TRBJ1-5 many TRBV5-6 CASSSGGGPLYQPQHF TGTGCCAGCAGCTCGGGGGGGGGACCTCTATATCAGCCCCAGCATTTT
. TRBJ2-2 many TRBV6-1 CASNAGLNTGELFF TGTGCCAGCAACGCGGGATTAAACACCGGGGAGCTGTTTTTT
TRBD2 TRBJ2-1 many TRBV20-1 CSAPPSRGSGSPLYNEQFF TGCAGTGCTCCCCCTTCGCGGGGTAGCGGGAGCCCCCTCTACAATGAGCAGTTCTTC
TRBD1 TRBJ2-7 . TRBV7-2 CASSAEGQGKPYEQYF TGTGCCAGCAGCGCCGAGGGACAGGGAAAACCCTACGAGCAGTACTTC
. TRBJ2-7 many TRBV12-2 CASRLDNHKPLVENSYEWQYF TGTGCAAGTCGCTTAGACAACCACAAACCCTTGGTGGAGAACAGCTACGAGTGGCAGTACTTC
. TRBJ1-1 few TRBV20-1 CSAPGFGEAFF TGCAGTGCTCCAGGGTTTGGTGAAGCTTTCTTT
TRBD1 TRBJ1-2 many TRBV19 CASRTTGGRSNYGYTF TGTGCCAGTAGGACAACAGGGGGTAGATCTAACTATGGCTACACCTTC
. TRBJ2-6 . TRBV23-1 CASSPPGRGANVLTF TGCGCCAGCAGTCCCCCAGGGCGGGGGGCCAACGTCCTGACTTTC
. TRBJ2-2 many TRBV28 CASSFKQVTGELFF TGTGCCAGCAGTTTTAAGCAGGTCACCGGGGAGCTGTTTTTT
TRBD1 TRBJ1-2 many TRBV12-3/TRBV12-4 CASSPPGQPYGYTF TGTGCCAGCAGTCCTCCGGGACAGCCGTATGGCTACACCTTC
TRBD2 TRBJ2-1 many TRBV9 CASSAGLGSYNEQFF TGTGCCAGCAGCGCGGGACTAGGGTCCTACAATGAGCAGTTCTTC
TRBD2 TRBJ2-7 . TRBV29-1 CSGGGGLYEQYF TGCAGCGGTGGCGGGGGGCTCTACGAGCAGTACTTC
. TRBJ2-5 . TRBV5-1 CASSSALETQYF TGCGCCAGCAGCTCCGCCCTAGAGACCCAGTACTTC
. TRBJ1-1 many TRBV7-9 CASSLGQGKEAFF TGTGCCAGCAGCTTAGGTCAGGGGAAGGAAGCTTTCTTT
TRBD1 TRBJ1-5 many TRBV7-9 CASSLGQGHYSNQPQHF TGTGCCAGCAGCTTAGGACAGGGACATTATAGCAATCAGCCCCAGCATTTT
. TRBJ1-1 few TRBV4-1 CASSQAPPPGTEAFF TGCGCCAGCAGCCAAGCCCCGCCCCCGGGCACTGAAGCTTTCTTT
. TRBJ2-1 . TRBV19 CASSILSLGTYNEQFF TGTGCCAGTAGTATTCTCTCCCTAGGGACGTACAATGAGCAGTTCTTC
TRBD1 TRBJ1-1 many TRBV4-3 CASSQTGFFTEAFF TGCGCCAGCAGCCAGACAGGGTTCTTCACTGAAGCTTTCTTT
. TRBJ1-4 many TRBV4-1 CASSQDRSNEKLFF TGCGCCAGCAGCCAAGATCGATCTAATGAAAAACTGTTTTTT
. TRBJ1-6 many TRBV20-1 CSAREGPGGIYNSPLHF TGCAGTGCTAGAGAGGGCCCGGGTGGAATTTATAATTCACCCCTCCACTTT
. TRBJ2-1 . TRBV7-9 CASSRAWGVSYNEQFF TGTGCCAGCAGCAGAGCTTGGGGGGTTTCCTACAATGAGCAGTTCTTC
. TRBJ2-1 many TRBV28 CASSLSHRNEQFF TGTGCCAGCAGTTTATCCCACAGAAATGAGCAGTTCTTC
. TRBJ2-1 many TRBV27 CASSFVVRGPSDEQFF TGTGCCAGCAGTTTTGTAGTTCGGGGGCCTTCGGATGAGCAGTTCTTC
TRBD1 TRBJ1-2 . TRBV2 CASSDGWQGGNGYTF TGTGCCAGCAGTGATGGTTGGCAGGGGGGGAACGGCTACACCTTC
. TRBJ1-2 . TRBV3-1 CASSQLNYGYTF TGTGCCAGCAGCCAGCTTAACTATGGCTACACCTTC
. TRBJ1-4 few TRBV5-5 CASSFGSAAPEKLFF TGTGCCAGCAGCTTTGGTAGCGCGGCCCCTGAAAAACTGTTTTTT
TRBD2 TRBJ2-2 many TRBV6-1 CASSVLAGDTGELFF TGTGCCAGCAGTGTTCTAGCGGGAGATACCGGGGAGCTGTTTTTT
. TRBJ1-5 many TRBV20-1 CSAPGGSDSNQPQHF TGCAGTGCGCCTGGGGGGTCTGATAGCAATCAGCCCCAGCATTTT
. TRBJ2-3 many TRBV20-1 CSARRRSTDTQYF TGCAGCGCCCGAAGGCGGAGCACAGATACGCAGTATTTT
. TRBJ1-2 many TRBV6-5 CASSTPSQGYGYTF TGTGCCAGCAGTACGCCGAGCCAGGGGTATGGCTACACCTTC
. TRBJ2-7 . TRBV7-9 CASSLTQVYEQYF TGTGCCAGCAGCTTAACGCAGGTCTACGAGCAGTACTTC